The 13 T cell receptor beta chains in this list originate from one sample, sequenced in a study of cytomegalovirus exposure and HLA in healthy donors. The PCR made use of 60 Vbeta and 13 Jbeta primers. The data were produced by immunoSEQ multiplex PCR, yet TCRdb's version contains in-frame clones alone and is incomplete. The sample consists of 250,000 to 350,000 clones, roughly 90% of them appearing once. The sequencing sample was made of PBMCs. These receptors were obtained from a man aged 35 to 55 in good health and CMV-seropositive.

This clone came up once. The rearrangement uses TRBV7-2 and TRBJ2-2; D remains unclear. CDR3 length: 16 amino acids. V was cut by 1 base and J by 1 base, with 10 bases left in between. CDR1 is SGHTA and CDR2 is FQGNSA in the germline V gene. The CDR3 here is CASSLGYRVNTGELFF. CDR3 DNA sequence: TGTGCCAGCAGCTTAGGATACCGGGTGAACACCGGGGAGCTGTTTTTT. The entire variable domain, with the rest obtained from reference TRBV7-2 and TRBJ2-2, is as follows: GAGVSQSPSNKVTEKGKDVELRCDPISGHTALYWYRQSLGQGLEFLIYFQGNSAPDKSGLPSDRFSAERTGGSVSTLTIQRTQQEDSAVYLCASSLGYRVNTGELFFGEGSRLTVL.

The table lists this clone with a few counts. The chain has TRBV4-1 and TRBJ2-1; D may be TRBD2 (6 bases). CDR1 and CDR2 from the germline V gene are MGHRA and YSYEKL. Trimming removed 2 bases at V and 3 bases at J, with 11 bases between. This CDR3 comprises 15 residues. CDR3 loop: CASSQQGLVYNEQFF. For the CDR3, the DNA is TGCGCCAGCAGCCAACAGGGACTGGTCTACAATGAGCAGTTCTTC.

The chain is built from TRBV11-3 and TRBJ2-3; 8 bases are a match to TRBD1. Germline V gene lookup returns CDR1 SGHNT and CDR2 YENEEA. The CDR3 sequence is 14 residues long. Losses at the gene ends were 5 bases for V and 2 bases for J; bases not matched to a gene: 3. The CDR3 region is CASSRTGLTDTQYF. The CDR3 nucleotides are TGTGCCAGCAGCAGGACAGGGCTCACAGATACGCAGTATTTT. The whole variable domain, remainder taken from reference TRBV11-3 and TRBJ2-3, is EAGVVQSPRYKIIEKKQPVAFWCNPISGHNTLYWYLQNLGQGPELLIRYENEEAVDDSQLPKDRFSAERLKGVDSTLKIQPAELGDSAVYLCASSRTGLTDTQYFGPGTRLTVL.

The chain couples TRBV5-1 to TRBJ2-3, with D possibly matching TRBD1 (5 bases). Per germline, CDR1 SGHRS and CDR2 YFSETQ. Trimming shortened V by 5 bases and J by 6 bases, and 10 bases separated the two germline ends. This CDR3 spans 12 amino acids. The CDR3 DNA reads TGCGCCAGCAGGGGTGGGGCGGATACGCAGTATTTT. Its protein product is CASRGGADTQYF.

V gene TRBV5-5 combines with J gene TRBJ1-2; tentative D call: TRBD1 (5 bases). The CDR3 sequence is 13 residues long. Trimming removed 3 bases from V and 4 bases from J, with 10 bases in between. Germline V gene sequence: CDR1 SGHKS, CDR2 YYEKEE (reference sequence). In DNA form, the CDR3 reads TGTGCCAGCAGCTCGGGGGGAGGCTATGGCTACACCTTC. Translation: CASSSGGGYGYTF.

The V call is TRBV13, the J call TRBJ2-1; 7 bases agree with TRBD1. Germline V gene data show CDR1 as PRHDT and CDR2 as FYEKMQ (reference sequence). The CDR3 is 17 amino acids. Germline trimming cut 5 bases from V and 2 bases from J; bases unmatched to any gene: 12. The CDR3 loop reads CASSGELRGRAYNEQFF. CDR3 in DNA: TGTGCCAGCAGCGGAGAGCTCAGGGGGAGAGCCTACAATGAGCAGTTCTTC.

DNA for the CDR3: TGTGCCAGCAGTTTAAACAGCGGTTGGACCGGGGAGCTGTTTTTT. Translation gives CASSLNSGWTGELFF. V and J are TRBV27 and TRBJ2-2; maybe TRBD2 (5 bases). Germline V lookup: CDR1 MNHEY, CDR2 SMNVEV (reference sequence). Trimming removed 2 bases at V and 5 bases at J, with 12 bases between. This CDR3 comprises 15 residues.

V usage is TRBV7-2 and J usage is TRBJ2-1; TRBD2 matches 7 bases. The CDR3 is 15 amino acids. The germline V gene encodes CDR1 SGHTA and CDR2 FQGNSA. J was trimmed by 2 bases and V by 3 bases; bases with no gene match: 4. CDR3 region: CASSFTSAPYNEQFF. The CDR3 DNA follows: TGTGCCAGCAGCTTCACTAGCGCGCCCTACAATGAGCAGTTCTTC.

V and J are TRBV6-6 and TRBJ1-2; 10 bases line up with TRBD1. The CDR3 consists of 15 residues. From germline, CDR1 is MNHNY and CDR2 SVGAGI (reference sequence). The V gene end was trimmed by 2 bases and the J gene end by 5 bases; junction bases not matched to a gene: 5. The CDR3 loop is CASSYGGQGRYGYTF. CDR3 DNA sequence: TGTGCCAGCAGTTACGGGGGACAGGGGAGATATGGCTACACCTTC.

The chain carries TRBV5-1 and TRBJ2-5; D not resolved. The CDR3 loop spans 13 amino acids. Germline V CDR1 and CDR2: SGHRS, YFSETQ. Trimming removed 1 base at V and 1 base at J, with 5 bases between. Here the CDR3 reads CASSLPRQETQYF. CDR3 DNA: TGCGCCAGCAGCTTGCCCCGCCAAGAGACCCAGTACTTC.

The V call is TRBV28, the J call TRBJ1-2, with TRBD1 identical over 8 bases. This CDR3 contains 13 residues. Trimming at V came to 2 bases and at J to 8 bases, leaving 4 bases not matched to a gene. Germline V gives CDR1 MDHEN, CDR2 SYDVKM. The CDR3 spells CASSLRQGKGYTF. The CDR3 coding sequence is TGTGCCAGCAGTTTACGACAGGGGAAAGGCTACACCTTC.

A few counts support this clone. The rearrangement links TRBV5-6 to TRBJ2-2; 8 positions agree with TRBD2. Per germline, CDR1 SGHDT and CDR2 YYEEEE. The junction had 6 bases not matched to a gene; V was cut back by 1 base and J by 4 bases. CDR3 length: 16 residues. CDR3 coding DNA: TGTGCCAGCAGCTTGTGGAGCGGGAGTGGCACCGGGGAGCTGTTTTTT. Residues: CASSLWSGSGTGELFF. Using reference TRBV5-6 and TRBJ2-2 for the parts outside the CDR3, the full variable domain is DAGVTQSPTHLIKTRGQQVTLRCSPKSGHDTVSWYQQALGQGPQFIFQYYEEEERQRGNFPDRFSGHQFPNYSSELNVNALLLGDSALYLCASSLWSGSGTGELFFGEGSRLTVL.

This chain's CDR3 is CASSVGGTGELFF. CDR3 coding DNA: TGTGCCAGCAGTGTGGGGGGCACCGGGGAGCTGTTTTTT. The chain joins TRBV2 to TRBJ2-2; perhaps TRBD2 as D (6 bases). Trimming took 4 bases from V and 4 from J, leaving 7 bases between them. CDR1 is SNHLY and CDR2 is FYNNEI in the germline V gene. This CDR3 spans 13 amino acids.